The 31 T cell receptor beta chains below were found in one sample sequenced in a study of blood T cell repertoires in COVID-19. The method was immunoSEQ multiplex PCR; TCRdb's version includes in-frame clones alone and lacks a portion of them. The sample lists around 260,000 clones, approximately 90% occurring once. What was sequenced was peripheral blood. These receptors all come from a woman in her twenties or thirties with active or convalescent COVID-19.

The J gene is TRBJ2-3, the V gene TRBV3-1 (or the pseudogene TRBV3-2); D is ambiguous. CDR3 length: 13 amino acids. Trimming cost V 3 bases and J 2 bases, with 6 bases left between them. Germline V gene sequence: CDR1 LGHDT, CDR2 YNNKEL (reference sequence). CDR3 in DNA: TGTGCCAGCAGCCACCCTAACACAGATACGCAGTATTTT. It specifies CASSHPNTDTQYF.

The rearrangement links TRBV28 to TRBJ1-3; D is undetermined. V dropped 5 bases and J dropped 4 bases, with 15 bases sitting between them. This CDR3 region has 15 residues. Germline CDR1 is MDHEN and CDR2 is SYDVKM. CDR3 coding DNA: TGTGCCAGCAGTACCCGTTGGAGTAGGGGAAACACCATATATTTT. Amino acid sequence: CASSTRWSRGNTIYF.

The rearrangement joins TRBV5-6 to TRBJ2-7; possible D gene TRBD2, 7 bases. The germline V and J ends were trimmed by 0 bases and 6 bases, with 16 bases remaining between them. The CDR3 runs to 15 residues. CDR1 is SGHDT, CDR2 YYEEEE, per germline. The CDR3 loop reads CASSLEGGFRAEQYF. CDR3 in DNA: TGTGCCAGCAGCTTGGAGGGGGGGTTTCGTGCCGAGCAGTACTTC.

CDR3 DNA: TGTGCCAGTAGCAACAGGGGGTTCCAAACAGATACGCAGTATTTT. It codes for CASSNRGFQTDTQYF. The genes are TRBV19 and TRBJ2-3; 8 bases are shared with TRBD1. CDR3 size: 15 residues. V lost 6 bases to trimming and J lost 3 bases; unmatched junction nucleotides: 8. Germline V lookup: CDR1 LNHDA, CDR2 SQIVND (reference sequence).

This sequence joins TRBV19 and TRBJ1-2; 12 positions agree with TRBD1. Germline V lookup: CDR1 LNHDA, CDR2 SQIVND (reference sequence). This CDR3 comprises 18 residues. Trimming removed 3 bases from V and 0 bases from J; junction bases left unmatched: 8. CDR3 nucleotide sequence: TGTGCCAGTAGTATCTCTCGGGACAGGGGGCCCTCTAACTATGGCTACACCTTC. The encoded protein is CASSISRDRGPSNYGYTF.

The chain has TRBV19 and TRBJ2-6; tentatively, D is TRBD1 (6 bases). Trimming removed 7 bases at V and 4 bases at J, with 17 bases between. Germline V gene lookup returns CDR1 LNHDA and CDR2 SQIVND (reference sequence). The CDR3 has 16 amino acids. The CDR3 nucleotides read TGTGCCAGTACGGTGCCAACAGGGATCGGGGCCAACGTCCTGACTTTC. Translated, it gives CASTVPTGIGANVLTF.

This clone was found once. This rearrangement joins TRBV6-5 to TRBJ2-1, with 11 bases that match TRBD1. Trimming at V came to 6 bases and at J to 2 bases, leaving 3 bases not matched to a gene. This CDR3 has 15 residues. CDR1 MNHEY and CDR2 SVGAGI come from the germline V gene. In nucleotides, the CDR3 is TGTGCCAGCAGCCGGACAGGGGGCGCCTACAATGAGCAGTTCTTC. Amino acid sequence: CASSRTGGAYNEQFF.

The V and J genes are TRBV4-2 and TRBJ2-1, with TRBD2 identical over 7 bases. Losses at the gene ends were 0 bases for V and 8 bases for J; bases not matched to a gene: 7. The CDR3 contains 15 residues. Germline CDR1 and CDR2: LGHNA and YNFKEQ. CDR3 loop: CASSQDGGVKDEQFF. The CDR3 region has the DNA TGTGCCAGCAGCCAAGATGGGGGGGTTAAGGATGAGCAGTTCTTC.

This clone was recorded a few times. For the CDR3, the DNA is TGTGCCAGCAGTCCCCCTGTGCGGGGGGGTTATGAAAAACTGTTTTTT. It specifies CASSPPVRGGYEKLFF. The chain is built from TRBV6-2 or TRBV6-3 and TRBJ1-4, with D tentatively TRBD1 (5 bases). V was shortened by 5 bases and J by 6 bases, with 19 bases between the two germline ends. The CDR3 has 16 amino acids. CDR1 is MNHEY, CDR2 SVGEGT, per germline.

CDR3 bases: TGTGCCAGCAGCGAAGACAGGGGGCGAGGCACCGGGGAGCTGTTTTTT. As protein: CASSEDRGRGTGELFF. The chain joins TRBV7-2 to TRBJ2-2; 10 bases line up with TRBD1. This CDR3 has 16 residues. In germline, CDR1 is SGHTA, CDR2 FQGNSA. V dropped 5 bases and J dropped 4; count of bases not matched to a gene: 7. Full variable domain (remainder filled in from reference TRBV7-2 and TRBJ2-2): GAGVSQSPSNKVTEKGKDVELRCDPISGHTALYWYRQSLGQGLEFLIYFQGNSAPDKSGLPSDRFSAERTGGSVSTLTIQRTQQEDSAVYLCASSEDRGRGTGELFFGEGSRLTVL.

The rearrangement uses TRBV27 and TRBJ2-5; maybe TRBD1 (5 bases). The V end was cut by 5 bases, the J end by 5 bases, with 15 bases between. The CDR3 extends over 14 amino acids. Germline loops: CDR1 MNHEY, CDR2 SMNVEV (reference sequence). CDR3 bases: TGTGCCAGCAGTACAGGCAGGGTACGGGAGACCCAGTACTTC. Residues: CASSTGRVRETQYF.

The chain has TRBV19 and TRBJ2-2; D gene uncertain. The germline gives CDR1 LNHDA, CDR2 SQIVND (reference sequence). V was pared by 4 bases and J by 4 bases, with 7 bases between. This CDR3 is built from 13 residues. CDR3 amino acids: CASSNSLTGELFF. Written as DNA, the CDR3 is TGTGCCAGTAGTAACAGCCTCACCGGGGAGCTGTTTTTT.

DNA of the CDR3: TGTGCCAGCAGCCAAGGGGCCAGGCGCACAGATACGCAGTATTTT. Translation: CASSQGARRTDTQYF. V is TRBV14 and J is TRBJ2-3; D ambiguous. With 1 base removed from V and 1 base from J, the gap between germline ends came to 9 bases. Germline CDR1 is SGHDN and CDR2 is FVKESK. The CDR3 has 15 amino acids.

About this clone: This sample also contains other DNA sequences that code for the same CDR3. The V gene is TRBV30, the J gene TRBJ1-3; no clear D. This CDR3 has 14 amino acids. V lost 1 base to trimming and J lost 4 bases, with 11 bases between them. Germline V gene lookup returns CDR1 GTSNPN and CDR2 SVGIG (reference sequence). CDR3 region: CAWSAGRGGNTIYF. DNA of the CDR3: TGTGCCTGGAGTGCCGGGCGAGGGGGAAACACCATATATTTT.

V is TRBV5-4 and J is TRBJ1-3; 9 bases agree with TRBD1. CDR1 and CDR2 (germline): SGHNT, YYREEE (reference sequence). Losses at the gene ends were 4 bases for V and 2 bases for J; bases not matched to a gene: 7. The CDR3 length is 16 residues. The CDR3 bases are TGTGCCAGCAGCGGCCGGGACAGGGAGGCTGGAAACACCATATATTTT. This sequence encodes CASSGRDREAGNTIYF.

The sample holds one count of this clone. The chain employs TRBV9 and TRBJ2-7; 9 bases are shared with TRBD1. Germline CDR1 and CDR2: SGDLS and YYNGEE. J gave up 0 bases and V 4 bases, and 5 bases lay outside the gene matches. This CDR3 contains 15 residues. The CDR3 reads CASSRGQGSSYEQYF. Written as DNA, the CDR3 is TGTGCCAGCAGCCGAGGACAGGGGAGCTCCTACGAGCAGTACTTC.

The J gene is TRBJ1-4, the V gene TRBV14; D is perhaps TRBD1 (5 bases). The CDR3 is 16 amino acids. With 4 bases removed from V and 7 bases from J, the gap between germline ends came to 19 bases. Germline V CDR1 and CDR2: SGHDN, FVKESK. In nucleotides, the CDR3 is TGTGCCAGCAGCCCCGTCGGGGGGGGGAGAAGTGAAAAACTGTTTTTT. The encoded protein is CASSPVGGGRSEKLFF.

The chain uses TRBV6-1 and TRBJ2-1; TRBD2 matches 13 bases. The CDR3 totals 17 residues. V lost 4 bases and J lost 10; bases outside the gene matches: 13. The germline V gene encodes CDR1 MNHNS and CDR2 SASEGT. CDR3 nucleotide sequence: TGTGCCAGCAGTGCCGGGGGACTGGGGACTAGCGGGGTCGAGCAGTTCTTC. This sequence encodes CASSAGGLGTSGVEQFF.

This chain joins TRBV19 and TRBJ1-6; D might be TRBD1 (5 bases). Germline assignment: CDR1 LNHDA and CDR2 SQIVND (reference sequence). V lost 2 bases and J lost 7, with 15 bases in between. CDR3 size: 16 residues. The CDR3 reads CASSILGGGENSPLHF. In nucleotides, the CDR3 is TGTGCCAGTAGTATACTCGGTGGAGGGGAGAATTCACCCCTCCACTTT.

In this sample, this clone turned up a few times. J is TRBJ2-7 and V is TRBV2; 9 nucleotides match TRBD1. There are 15 residues in the CDR3. The germline V gene has CDR1 SNHLY and CDR2 FYNNEI. V shed 6 bases, J shed 2 bases, and the junction held 8 bases outside the gene matches. The CDR3 sequence: CASSQDRGVAYEQYF. CDR3 in DNA: TGTGCCAGCAGCCAAGACAGGGGGGTTGCCTACGAGCAGTACTTC. Variable domain in full (rest from reference TRBV2 and TRBJ2-7): EPEVTQTPSHQVTQMGQEVILRCVPISNHLYFYWYRQILGQKVEFLVSFYNNEISEKSEIFDDQFSVERPDGSNFTLKIRSTKLEDSAMYFCASSQDRGVAYEQYFGPGTRLTVT.

Many counts were recorded for this clone. The V call is TRBV7-9, the J call TRBJ2-1; TRBD2 matches at 13 bases. CDR3 length equals 17 residues. CDR1 SEHNR and CDR2 FQNEAQ come from the germline V gene (reference sequence). V dropped 4 bases and J dropped 8; count of bases not matched to a gene: 11. DNA for the CDR3: TGTGCCAGCAGCTCCCCACCGACTAGCGGGGGGAGAGATGAGCAGTTCTTC. Translation: CASSSPPTSGGRDEQFF.

This chain uses TRBV30 with TRBJ2-7; tentatively, D is TRBD1 (5 bases). Trimming cost V 3 bases and J 6 bases, with 15 bases left between them. This CDR3 has 13 amino acids. Looked up from germline, CDR1 is GTSNPN and CDR2 is SVGIG (reference sequence). In nucleotides, the CDR3 is TGTGCCTGGAGCGGGCAGGGATGGGCCGAGCAGTACTTC. This gives the protein CAWSGQGWAEQYF.

The chain uses TRBV30 and TRBJ2-4, with 8 bases identical to TRBD1. This CDR3 has 13 residues. Germline V gene lookup returns CDR1 GTSNPN and CDR2 SVGIG (reference sequence). The trim removed 0 bases at V and 8 bases at J, leaving 3 bases unmatched. This CDR3 is CAWSVDREDIQYF. The CDR3 DNA follows: TGTGCCTGGAGTGTGGACAGGGAGGACATTCAGTACTTC.

This clone was seen a single time. Other DNA variants within this sample encode the same CDR3. The genes are TRBV10-3 and TRBJ2-3; D remains unclear. Trimming removed 0 bases from V and 0 bases from J, with 4 bases in between. The length of the CDR3 is 14 residues. Germline V gene sequence: CDR1 ENHRY, CDR2 SYGVKD. As DNA, the CDR3 is TGTGCCATCAGTGAGTCAACTAGCACAGATACGCAGTATTTT. The encoded protein is CAISESTSTDTQYF.

This rearrangement joins TRBV21-1 to TRBJ2-3; no DNA check was done on the table's D call, TRBD1. TRBV21-1 is described as a pseudogene. CDR3 length: 15 residues. The CDR3 loop reads CASSLQGAHTDTQYF. In DNA form, the CDR3 reads TGTGCCAGCAGCCTCCAAGGGGCCCACACAGATACGCAGTATTTT.

V gene TRBV7-2 combines with J gene TRBJ1-5, with unresolved D. Germline assignment: CDR1 SGHTA and CDR2 FQGNSA. There are 13 residues in the CDR3. Trimming removed 2 bases at V and 5 bases at J, with 7 bases between. The DNA of the CDR3 is TGTGCCAGCAGCTTACAACTAGATCAGCCCCAGCATTTT. Translating it yields CASSLQLDQPQHF.

The V call is TRBV19, the J call TRBJ2-1; TRBD1 is a possible D gene (6 bases). V shed 2 bases and J shed 9 bases, with 14 bases lying between them. The CDR3 contains 14 residues. CDR1 is LNHDA and CDR2 is SQIVND in the germline V gene (reference sequence). For the CDR3, the DNA is TGTGCCAGTAGTATATTCCCGACAGGCGCTGAGCAGTTCTTC. Protein product: CASSIFPTGAEQFF.

The chain has TRBV4-2 and TRBJ2-2, with 8 bases that match TRBD1. J was trimmed by 8 bases and V by 0 bases; bases with no gene match: 8. Germline CDR1 and CDR2: LGHNA and YNFKEQ. The CDR3 has 16 residues. CDR3 nucleotides: TGTGCCAGCAGCCAAGAAACAGGGGGAAGGGGAGGGGAGCTGTTTTTT. It specifies CASSQETGGRGGELFF.

The V and J genes are TRBV11-2 and TRBJ2-2; 7 nucleotides align to TRBD1. CDR3 length: 15 residues. V lost 1 base, J lost 3 bases, and 2 bases stayed unmatched. Germline V gives CDR1 SGHAT, CDR2 FQNNGV. The CDR3 sequence is CASSLGQGDTGELFF. In DNA form, the CDR3 reads TGTGCCAGCAGCTTAGGCCAGGGGGACACCGGGGAGCTGTTTTTT.

This sequence joins TRBV6-2 or TRBV6-3 and TRBJ2-2; D remains ambiguous. CDR3 length: 13 amino acids. Trimming stripped 6 bases from V and 2 bases from J, with 7 bases between. Germline CDR1 MNHEY, CDR2 SVGEGT. This CDR3 reads CASSQSNTGELFF. CDR3 nucleotide sequence: TGTGCCAGCAGCCAATCAAACACCGGGGAGCTGTTTTTT.

This clone was picked up a small number of times. DNA of the CDR3: TGTGCCAGCAGCTCAAAGAGTGAAAAACTGTTTTTT. As protein: CASSSKSEKLFF. The chain employs TRBV11-2 and TRBJ1-4; D gene ambiguous. V was pared by 4 bases and J by 7 bases, with 7 bases between. Germline-derived CDR1 and CDR2 are SGHAT and FQNNGV. The CDR3 is made up of 12 amino acids.